Shown below are 11 T cell receptor beta chains from a single sample sequenced in a study of T cell responses to AZD1222 COVID-19 vaccine. Method: immunoSEQ multiplex PCR; TCRdb's copy keeps in-frame clones and lacks some. The table lists about 94,000 clones, around 85% of them singletons, with 4.5% to 5% in the top ten. The input for sequencing was peripheral blood, taken 28 days after the second AZD1222 dose. The receptor source for this set is an adult who received the AZD1222 COVID-19 vaccine.

The chain has TRBV5-1 and TRBJ1-4; D perhaps matches TRBD1 (6 bases). Germline lookup yields CDR1 SGHRS and CDR2 YFSETQ. Trimming shortened V by 1 base and J by 4 bases, and 14 bases separated the two germline ends. The CDR3 is made up of 16 amino acids. The CDR3 loop reads CASSLSGQLNNEKLFF. Here the CDR3 DNA reads TGCGCCAGCAGCTTGTCGGGACAACTGAATAATGAAAAACTGTTTTTT.

This chain links TRBV25-1 with TRBJ1-2; a weak D match, TRBD1 (5 bases). This CDR3 contains 13 residues. Germline CDR1 is MGHDK and CDR2 is SYGVNS. Trimming removed 5 bases from V and 2 bases from J, with 9 bases in between. The CDR3 sequence is CASSYRSNYGYTF. DNA of the CDR3: TGTGCCAGCAGTTACAGGAGCAACTATGGCTACACCTTC.

The chain recombines TRBV6-4 with TRBJ1-2; the D gene is possibly TRBD1 (5 bases). V lost 5 bases, J lost 14 bases, and 21 bases lay in between. CDR1 MRHNA and CDR2 SNTAGT come from the germline V gene. The CDR3 contains 13 residues. The CDR3 loop reads CASSPGTMAPTTF. Here the CDR3 DNA reads TGTGCCAGCAGTCCGGGGACTATGGCCCCCACAACCTTC.

The J gene is TRBJ1-6, the V gene TRBV21-1; whether TRBD1, the table's D call, matches the DNA was not checked. TRBV21-1 is termed a pseudogene. The CDR3 is made up of 14 amino acids. CDR3: CASSRQGRNSPLHF. In DNA, the CDR3 is TGTGCCAGCAGTCGACAGGGGAGGAATTCACCCCTCCACTTT.

This clone was observed once. This chain connects TRBV9 to TRBJ2-2; D might be TRBD1 or TRBD2, each matching 5 bases. The ends were cut back, 5 bases at V and 7 bases at J, with 6 bases in the middle. This CDR3 spans 11 amino acids. From germline, CDR1 is SGDLS and CDR2 YYNGEE. This chain's CDR3 is CASRGDGELFF. The CDR3 DNA reads TGTGCCAGCAGGGGGGACGGGGAGCTGTTTTTT.

The chain is built from TRBV3-1 (or the pseudogene TRBV3-2) and TRBJ2-1; D is possibly TRBD2 (6 bases). The CDR3 extends over 17 amino acids. CDR1 and CDR2 from the germline V gene are LGHDT and YNNKEL (reference sequence). Trimming stripped 0 bases from V and 5 bases from J, with 17 bases between. The CDR3 spells CASSQDPGSWPNNEQFF. The CDR3 nucleotides are TGTGCCAGCAGCCAAGATCCCGGGAGCTGGCCCAACAATGAGCAGTTCTTC.

The chain employs TRBV7-2 and TRBJ2-1, with D possibly being TRBD2 (5 bases). The V end lost 4 bases, the J end lost 6 bases, and 19 bases lay between the germline ends. The CDR3 sequence is 16 residues long. CDR1 is SGHTA and CDR2 is FQGNSA in the germline V gene. The CDR3 reads CASSSEPDLSLNEQFF. In DNA form, the CDR3 reads TGTGCCAGCAGCTCGGAGCCGGACTTAAGCCTCAATGAGCAGTTCTTC.

The V gene is TRBV7-2, the J gene TRBJ2-7; 8 bases map to TRBD1. Germline V gene lookup returns CDR1 SGHTA and CDR2 FQGNSA. The CDR3 extends over 15 amino acids. With V trimmed by 5 bases and J by 2 bases, 8 bases remained unmatched. The CDR3 spells CASSPPRTGTYEQYF. The CDR3 DNA reads as TGTGCCAGCAGCCCTCCAAGGACAGGGACCTACGAGCAGTACTTC.

This clone was detected once. The CDR3 sequence is CASSIGTGYYEQYF. Here the CDR3 DNA reads TGTGCCAGCAGTATCGGGACAGGGTACTACGAGCAGTACTTC. The chain uses TRBV27 and TRBJ2-7; 9 nucleotides agree with TRBD1. Looked up from germline, CDR1 is MNHEY and CDR2 is SMNVEV (reference sequence). V lost 5 bases and J lost 3; bases outside the gene matches: 5. This CDR3 has 14 residues.

The J gene is TRBJ2-1, the V gene TRBV7-3; tentatively, D is TRBD1 (6 bases). Germline assignment: CDR1 SGHTA and CDR2 FQGTGA. Trimming stripped 5 bases from V and 5 bases from J, with 19 bases between. This CDR3 has 16 amino acids. The CDR3 here is CASSLYSGTSDNEQFF. The CDR3 coding sequence is TGTGCCAGCAGCCTATATTCCGGGACAAGCGACAATGAGCAGTTCTTC.

V gene TRBV20-1 combines with J gene TRBJ2-7, with 9 bases that match TRBD2. Germline V gene sequence: CDR1 DFQATT, CDR2 SNEGSKA (reference sequence). The CDR3 sequence is 15 residues long. The trim removed 3 bases at V and 3 bases at J, leaving 9 bases unmatched. For the CDR3, the DNA is TGCAGTGCTAGTTTCCCCGGGACTAGCTTCTACGAGCAGTACTTC. Translating it yields CSASFPGTSFYEQYF.